The 16 T cell receptor beta chains below all came from one sample that was sequenced in a study of identical twins. From the 5' RACE reads, TCRdb called clonotypes with MiXCR, one entry per CDR3 protein. This table has some 600,000 distinct CDR3 sequences, 7.1% appearing once. The sample was also linked to a second study, of yellow fever vaccine responses in identical twins.

Sequences were obtained from PBMCs. These receptors all come from a woman aged 18-29 years in good health.

This clonotype was seen a few times. The rearrangement links TRBV6-1 to TRBJ2-7, with D hard to call. Trimming stripped 5 bases from V and 5 bases from J, with 10 bases between. The CDR3 loop spans 12 amino acids. Germline values: CDR1 MNHNS, CDR2 SASEGT. CDR3 coding DNA: TGTGCCAGCAGTCGGTTGGGGAACGAGCAGTACTTC. Its translation is CASSRLGNEQYF.

The chain recombines TRBV7-9 with TRBJ2-5, with 7 bases lining up with TRBD2. Germline V gene data show CDR1 as SEHNR and CDR2 as FQNEAQ (reference sequence). The J segment lost 5 bases and the V segment lost 2 bases, leaving 11 bases of the junction unmatched. The CDR3 has 16 residues. CDR3 loop: CASSLNPAGGRETQYF. In DNA form, the CDR3 reads TGTGCCAGCAGCTTAAACCCGGCCGGGGGGAGGGAGACCCAGTACTTC.

This clonotype showed up many times. The chain carries TRBV15 and TRBJ1-4; a possible D gene is TRBD1 (5 bases). There are 20 residues in the CDR3. Trimming stripped 0 bases from V and 0 bases from J, with 20 bases between. The V gene's germline CDR1 is LNHNV and CDR2 YYDKDF (reference sequence). CDR3 coding DNA: TGTGCCACCAGCAGAGATACGGACCCTCGGGACGGCGCAACTAATGAAAAACTGTTTTTT. It is translated as CATSRDTDPRDGATNEKLFF.

This clonotype occurred a few times. The chain employs TRBV5-1 and TRBJ2-2; 12 bases are shared with TRBD2. Germline CDR1 is SGHRS and CDR2 is YFSETQ. The CDR3 extends over 16 amino acids. J was trimmed by 5 bases and V by 4 bases; bases with no gene match: 6. CDR3 DNA: TGCGCCAGCAGCGGGGGGACTAGCGGGTCGACCGGGGAGCTGTTTTTT. Translating it yields CASSGGTSGSTGELFF.

This clonotype was counted between two and nine times. The chain uses TRBV12-3 or TRBV12-4 and TRBJ1-1; D is uncertain. V was trimmed by 3 bases and J by 0 bases, leaving 11 bases between them. The CDR3 extends over 15 amino acids. The CDR3 DNA is TGTGCCAGCAGTTTCGTAGGAATTTTGAACACTGAAGCTTTCTTT. Protein product: CASSFVGILNTEAFF.

This clonotype was seen at least ten times. The chain is built from TRBV12-3 or TRBV12-4 and TRBJ1-4; D remains ambiguous. CDR3 length: 15 residues. V was clipped by 6 bases and J by 0 bases, with 11 bases between them. The CDR3 nucleotides read TGTGCCAGCAGCTATGGGATTGCAACTAATGAAAAACTGTTTTTT. This codes for CASSYGIATNEKLFF.

This sequence joins TRBV19 and TRBJ2-1; no clear D. CDR3 length: 11 residues. Germline-derived CDR1 and CDR2 are LNHDA and SQIVND (reference sequence). Deletions cut 7 bases from V and 5 bases from J, with 6 bases between. The CDR3 nucleotides read TGTGCCAGTAAATGGGACAATGAGCAGTTCTTC. The encoded protein is CASKWDNEQFF.

Only a few counts were recorded for this clonotype. The chain couples TRBV24-1 to TRBJ2-1; D not resolved. Germline V gives CDR1 KGHDR, CDR2 SFDVKD. Deletions cut 4 bases from V and 5 bases from J, with 5 bases between. The length of the CDR3 is 12 residues. In DNA form, the CDR3 reads TGTGCCACCAGTGAATATAACAATGAGCAGTTCTTC. This encodes CATSEYNNEQFF.

This chain joins TRBV6-5 and TRBJ2-1; no reliable D call. CDR1 MNHEY and CDR2 SVGAGI come from the germline V gene. V was shortened by 0 bases and J by 6 bases, with 6 bases between the two germline ends. The CDR3 is 13 amino acids. This CDR3 is CASSYSSPNEQFF. The CDR3 DNA follows: TGTGCCAGCAGTTACTCGAGTCCCAATGAGCAGTTCTTC.

This clonotype was counted only a few times. The CDR3 DNA sequence: TGTGCCAGCAGTTACACTTATAAAAACATTCAGTACTTC. Protein product: CASSYTYKNIQYF. The chain has TRBV6-5 and TRBJ2-4, with unresolved D. Germline assignment: CDR1 MNHEY and CDR2 SVGAGI. Trimming pared 2 bases from V and 4 bases from J, leaving 6 bases between. This CDR3 region has 13 residues.

The rearrangement uses TRBV5-1 and TRBJ2-1, with D hard to call. In germline, CDR1 is SGHRS, CDR2 YFSETQ. Trimming cost V 1 base and J 8 bases, with 7 bases left between them. CDR3 length equals 12 residues. The CDR3 loop reads CASSLRPDEQFF. CDR3 sequence (DNA): TGCGCCAGCAGCTTGCGTCCGGATGAGCAGTTCTTC.

At least ten counts were recorded for this clonotype. This chain joins TRBV3-1 and TRBJ2-3; D remains ambiguous. V was clipped by 2 bases and J by 1 base, with 1 base between them. The CDR3 consists of 12 residues. CDR1 is LGHDT and CDR2 is YNNKEL in the germline V gene (reference sequence). DNA of the CDR3: TGTGCCAGCAGCCAACGCACAGATACGCAGTATTTT. Protein sequence: CASSQRTDTQYF.

This clonotype was seen at least ten times. J is TRBJ1-6 and V is TRBV5-5; the match to TRBD1 covers 9 bases. The CDR3 extends over 17 amino acids. The ends lost 4 bases at V and 3 bases at J; junction bases unmatched: 8. Germline CDR1 reads SGHKS; CDR2 reads YYEKEE (reference sequence). CDR3 coding DNA: TGTGCCAGCAGCGGACCGGGACAGGGATTCTATAATTCACCCCTCCACTTT. Amino acid sequence: CASSGPGQGFYNSPLHF.

This chain uses TRBV7-8 with TRBJ2-1; 10 nucleotides agree with TRBD2. The CDR3 has 16 amino acids. Germline values: CDR1 SGHVS, CDR2 FQNEAQ. Unmatched junction bases numbered 9, after V lost 6 bases and J lost 4 bases. The CDR3: CASRGSQREGYNEQFF. The CDR3 nucleotides read TGTGCCAGCAGGGGGTCGCAGCGGGAGGGTTACAATGAGCAGTTCTTC.

The V call is TRBV29-1, the J call TRBJ2-5; 9 bases align to TRBD1. The V gene's germline CDR1 is SQVTM and CDR2 ANQGSEA. Trimming took 7 bases from V and 4 from J; bases not matched to a gene: 4. The CDR3 is 12 residues long. CDR3 loop: CSATGGSETQYF. The CDR3 DNA sequence: TGCAGCGCCACAGGGGGCTCAGAGACCCAGTACTTC.

The chain employs TRBV12-3 or TRBV12-4 and TRBJ1-1; D is unclear. This CDR3 comprises 13 residues. Trimming removed 10 bases at V and 0 bases at J, with 12 bases between. The CDR3 loop reads CAIETRLNTEAFF. CDR3 coding DNA: TGTGCCATCGAGACAAGGCTGAACACTGAAGCTTTCTTT.